These T cell receptor beta chains were read from a single sample in a study of cytomegalovirus exposure and HLA in healthy donors. The data were produced by immunoSEQ multiplex PCR, yet TCRdb's version contains in-frame clones alone and is incomplete. The profile covers about 140,000 clones, with over 75% appearing a single time and about 0.51% taken by the ten largest. The sequencing input was PBMCs. These receptors originate from a woman aged 40 to 55 in good health and CMV-seronegative. Both conserved end residues are part of each CDR3. Fields, in order: V gene, D gene, clone size, J gene, CDR3 protein, CDR3 DNA. The D gene is left open where the match is weak. Expanded clones are given a class, and other clones once, few, many or no size at all.

TRBV7-2,-,-,TRBJ1-5,CASSLSLNQPQHF,TGTGCCAGCAGCTTAAGCTTGAATCAGCCCCAGCATTTT
TRBV7-2,TRBD2,-,TRBJ2-5,CASSLLTNSGRAGPTQYF,TGTGCCAGCAGCCTGCTTACGAATAGCGGGAGGGCCGGTCCGACCCAGTACTTC
TRBV5-1,TRBD2,-,TRBJ2-1,CASSLREGYYEQFF,TGCGCCAGCAGCTTGAGGGAGGGCTACTATGAGCAGTTCTTC
TRBV11-3,TRBD2,-,TRBJ2-3,CASSQRLAGGRSTDTQYF,TGTGCCAGCAGCCAACGACTAGCGGGAGGACGGAGCACAGATACGCAGTATTTT
TRBV30,TRBD2,-,TRBJ2-5,CAWNRREGETQYF,TGTGCCTGGAATCGGCGGGAGGGAGAGACCCAGTACTTC
TRBV28,TRBD1,-,TRBJ2-2,CASTRGLQTGELFF,TGTGCCAGCACTAGGGGGCTACAGACCGGGGAGCTGTTTTTT
TRBV11-3,TRBD2,-,TRBJ2-1,CASSFVAGGYYNEQFF,TGTGCCAGCAGCTTTGTAGCGGGAGGTTACTACAATGAGCAGTTCTTC
TRBV4-2,TRBD2,-,TRBJ2-7,CASSQDQNLGLAEMYEQYF,TGTGCCAGCAGCCAGGATCAAAATCTCGGACTAGCGGAGATGTACGAGCAGTACTTC
TRBV6-6,-,-,TRBJ1-3,CASSSPPGQGGNTIYF,TGTGCCAGCAGTTCTCCCCCGGGTCAGGGTGGAAACACCATATATTTT
TRBV13,-,-,TRBJ1-6,CASSRPRTDTPLHF,TGTGCCAGCAGCCGTCCCAGGACAGATACACCCCTCCACTTT
TRBV6-6,TRBD1,few,TRBJ1-1,CASSYLTGSNTEAFF,TGTGCCAGCAGCTACCTGACAGGGTCGAACACTGAAGCTTTCTTT
TRBV28,TRBD1,-,TRBJ1-2,CASRTGQGIPIYGYTF,TGTGCCAGCAGGACGGGACAGGGGATCCCCATCTATGGCTACACCTTC
TRBV11-3,-,-,TRBJ1-5,CASSARLGAASNQPQHF,TGTGCCAGCAGCGCTCGACTGGGAGCAGCTAGCAATCAGCCCCAGCATTTT
TRBV7-3,TRBD1,-,TRBJ2-6,CASSLGRTGSGANVLTF,TGTGCCAGCAGCTTAGGAAGGACAGGCTCTGGGGCCAACGTCCTGACTTTC
TRBV28,-,few,TRBJ1-2,CASGGIRATVGYTF,TGTGCCAGCGGAGGCATAAGGGCCACGGTAGGCTACACCTTC
TRBV6-6,-,-,TRBJ2-1,CASSPSAVYNEQFF,TGTGCCAGCTCTCCCAGCGCGGTGTACAATGAGCAGTTCTTC
TRBV27,-,-,TRBJ2-7,CASSLGGFSYEQYF,TGTGCCAGCAGTTTAGGCGGGTTCTCCTACGAGCAGTACTTC
TRBV2,-,-,TRBJ2-7,CASSEQASYEQYF,TGTGCCAGCAGTGAACAGGCGTCCTACGAGCAGTACTTC
TRBV29-1,TRBD1,-,TRBJ1-1,CSVAVQGEYTEAFF,TGCAGCGTTGCAGTGCAGGGGGAATACACTGAAGCTTTCTTT
TRBV27,TRBD1,-,TRBJ1-2,CASSISGQYYGYTF,TGTGCCAGCAGTATATCGGGACAGTACTATGGCTACACCTTC
TRBV7-9,-,-,TRBJ1-5,CASSQGAVNQPQHF,TGTGCCAGCAGCCAAGGGGCGGTGAATCAGCCCCAGCATTTT
TRBV6-1,-,-,TRBJ1-5,CASSAPLQGRNQPQHF,TGTGCCAGCAGTGCGCCTCTACAGGGAAGGAATCAGCCCCAGCATTTT
TRBV5-6,TRBD2,-,TRBJ2-3,CASSLRREGLGTDTQYF,TGTGCCAGCAGCTTGCGGCGGGAGGGCCTGGGCACAGATACGCAGTATTTT
TRBV27,-,-,TRBJ2-2,CATRSGALGTGELFF,TGTGCCACCAGATCAGGGGCTCTAGGCACCGGGGAGCTGTTTTTT
TRBV27,-,-,TRBJ2-4,CASSDQGIPKNIQYF,TGTGCCAGCAGTGATCAGGGGATCCCCAAAAACATTCAGTACTTC
TRBV29-1,TRBD2,-,TRBJ2-1,CSVESGGLAGTNEQFF,TGCAGCGTTGAATCGGGGGGACTAGCGGGAACCAATGAGCAGTTCTTC
TRBV9,-,-,TRBJ1-4,CASSVDSPSASGERKLFF,TGTGCCAGCAGCGTCGATAGCCCCTCCGCATCCGGAGAGAGGAAACTGTTTTTT
TRBV28,TRBD1,few,TRBJ2-7,CASSLWFSRDRGSYEQYF,TGTGCCAGCAGTTTATGGTTTAGTAGGGACAGGGGCTCCTACGAGCAGTACTTC
TRBV19,TRBD2,-,TRBJ2-2,CASSPSGRRGTGELFF,TGTGCCAGTAGCCCTAGCGGGAGGCGAGGCACCGGGGAGCTGTTTTTT
TRBV15,TRBD2,-,TRBJ2-1,CATSGTSGSTTYNEQFF,TGTGCCACCAGCGGGACTAGCGGGAGCACAACCTACAATGAGCAGTTCTTC
TRBV9,-,-,TRBJ1-3,CASSVEASLNSGNTIYF,TGTGCCAGCAGCGTAGAAGCCTCACTGAACTCTGGAAACACCATATATTTT
TRBV27,-,-,TRBJ1-2,CASSFRGPSGVIFNYGYTF,TGTGCCAGCAGTTTTCGCGGGCCATCTGGGGTAATTTTTAACTATGGCTACACCTTC
TRBV5-1,-,-,TRBJ2-5,CASSAVQGGETQYF,TGCGCCAGCAGCGCGGTCCAGGGAGGAGAGACCCAGTACTTC
TRBV5-1,TRBD2,-,TRBJ2-1,CASSLAGTSFTNEQFF,TGCGCCAGCAGCTTGGCAGGGACTAGCTTTACGAATGAGCAGTTCTTC
TRBV2,-,-,TRBJ2-7,CASSEALRKYF,TGTGCCAGCAGTGAAGCGCTGAGGAAGTACTTC
TRBV29-1,-,-,TRBJ1-2,CSVVSGNYGYTF,TGCAGCGTTGTTTCGGGGAACTATGGCTACACCTTC
TRBV9,TRBD2,-,TRBJ2-3,CASSVGTSGSGDTQYF,TGTGCCAGCAGCGTGGGAACTAGCGGGAGTGGAGATACGCAGTATTTT
TRBV27,-,once,TRBJ2-3,CASSTPIRGSTDTQYF,TGTGCCAGCAGTACGCCGATTCGCGGTAGCACAGATACGCAGTATTTT
TRBV9,TRBD2,few,TRBJ2-3,CASSGRLAGNTDTQYF,TGTGCCAGCAGCGGGCGACTAGCGGGGAACACAGATACGCAGTATTTT
TRBV18,TRBD1,-,TRBJ1-4,CASSRTGGNEKLFF,TGTGCCAGCTCGCGGACAGGGGGTAATGAAAAACTGTTTTTT
TRBV7-9,-,-,TRBJ2-5,CASSKQQGLGEQYF,TGTGCCAGCAGCAAACAACAGGGATTGGGGGAGCAGTACTTC
TRBV6-1,-,-,TRBJ1-2,CASKHRVFYGYTF,TGTGCCAGCAAGCACAGGGTTTTCTATGGCTACACCTTC
TRBV5-6,-,-,TRBJ1-1,CASSLFGGLNTEAFF,TGTGCCAGCAGCTTGTTTGGCGGATTGAACACTGAAGCTTTCTTT
TRBV27,TRBD2,-,TRBJ2-1,CASITAGAYYNEQFF,TGTGCCAGCATAACAGCGGGAGCCTACTACAATGAGCAGTTCTTC
TRBV14,-,-,TRBJ2-2,CASSQGGVGGELFF,TGTGCCAGCAGCCAAGGAGGCGTCGGCGGGGAGCTGTTTTTT
TRBV27,-,-,TRBJ2-7,CASSLYAGSSYEQYF,TGTGCCAGCAGTTTATACGCGGGAAGCTCCTACGAGCAGTACTTC
TRBV7-9,TRBD1,once,TRBJ1-1,CASSQTGGGLKATFF,TGTGCCAGCAGTCAAACAGGGGGCGGGCTAAAAGCAACTTTCTTT
TRBV10-3,TRBD2,-,TRBJ2-7,CAIAGALGLAGSSYEQYF,TGTGCCATCGCTGGAGCCCTGGGACTAGCGGGAAGCTCCTACGAGCAGTACTTC
TRBV5-1,-,-,TRBJ1-2,CASSLLGSRSDYTF,TGCGCCAGCAGCTTGCTAGGCAGCCGTTCCGACTACACCTTC
TRBV6-5,TRBD1,-,TRBJ2-1,CASRRTKGQGYEQFF,TGTGCCAGCAGACGTACTAAGGGACAGGGCTATGAGCAGTTCTTC
TRBV4-2,TRBD1,once,TRBJ2-7,CASSQPAGTGFDEQYF,TGTGCCAGCAGCCAACCCGCCGGGACAGGGTTCGACGAGCAGTACTTC
TRBV4-1,-,few,TRBJ2-7,CASSQGGYEQYF,TGCGCCAGCAGCCAAGGAGGTTACGAGCAGTACTTC
TRBV9,-,-,TRBJ1-4,CASSVGATNEKLFF,TGTGCCAGCAGCGTAGGAGCAACTAATGAAAAACTGTTTTTT
TRBV4-1,TRBD1,-,TRBJ1-5,CASSQDPSTGTGPQHF,TGCGCCAGCAGCCAAGATCCTTCGACGGGGACAGGGCCCCAGCATTTT